This entry describes one T cell receptor (beta chain). Some clones are missing from TCRdb's copy, which holds only in-frame ones; the method was immunoSEQ multiplex PCR. This sample has about 180,000 clones, with around 85% found just once. These data originate in a study of blood T cell repertoires in COVID-19. Study details: Researchers got acute and convalescent COVID-19 samples from the United States, Italy and Spain. T cells, B-cell-depleted T cells, or PBMCs supplied cDNA or gDNA.

Germline lookup yields CDR1 SGHTA and CDR2 FQGTGA. The V gene lost 5 bases and the J gene lost 0 bases, with 9 bases spanning the gap. The CDR3 is made up of 14 amino acids. The sequence was collected from a human donor with active or convalescent COVID-19. The donor label of this sample is uncertain. The sequenced sample was peripheral blood. The V call is TRBV7-3, the J call TRBJ2-3; weak D call: TRBD1 (5 bases). The CDR3 DNA sequence: TGTGCCAGCAGCCGACAGTCTAGCACAGATACGCAGTATTTT. This gives the protein CASSRQSSTDTQYF.